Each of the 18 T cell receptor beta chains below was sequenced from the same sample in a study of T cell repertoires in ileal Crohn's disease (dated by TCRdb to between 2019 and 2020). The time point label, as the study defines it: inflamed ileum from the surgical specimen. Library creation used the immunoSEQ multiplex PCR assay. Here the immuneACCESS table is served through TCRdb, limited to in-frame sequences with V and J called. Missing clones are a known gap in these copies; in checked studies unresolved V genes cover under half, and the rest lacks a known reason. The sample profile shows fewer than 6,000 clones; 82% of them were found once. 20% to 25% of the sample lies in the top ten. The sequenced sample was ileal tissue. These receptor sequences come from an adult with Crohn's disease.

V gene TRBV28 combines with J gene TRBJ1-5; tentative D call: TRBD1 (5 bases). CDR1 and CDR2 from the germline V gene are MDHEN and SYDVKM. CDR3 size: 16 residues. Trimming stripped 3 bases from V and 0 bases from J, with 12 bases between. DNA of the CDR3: TGTGCCAGCAGTTTCCTTCGGACACGTAGCAATCAGCCCCAGCATTTT. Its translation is CASSFLRTRSNQPQHF. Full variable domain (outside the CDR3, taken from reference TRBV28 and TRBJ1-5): DVKVTQSSRYLVKRTGEKVFLECVQDMDHENMFWYRQDPGLGLRLIYFSYDVKMKEKGDIPEGYSVSREKKERFSLILESASTNQTSMYLCASSFLRTRSNQPQHFGDGTRLSIL.

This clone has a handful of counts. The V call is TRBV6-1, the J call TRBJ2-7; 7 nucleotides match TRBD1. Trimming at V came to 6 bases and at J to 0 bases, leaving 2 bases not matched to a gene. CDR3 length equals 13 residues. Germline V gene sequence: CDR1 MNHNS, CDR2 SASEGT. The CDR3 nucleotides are TGTGCCAGCAGGACAGGGACCTCCTACGAGCAGTACTTC. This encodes CASRTGTSYEQYF.

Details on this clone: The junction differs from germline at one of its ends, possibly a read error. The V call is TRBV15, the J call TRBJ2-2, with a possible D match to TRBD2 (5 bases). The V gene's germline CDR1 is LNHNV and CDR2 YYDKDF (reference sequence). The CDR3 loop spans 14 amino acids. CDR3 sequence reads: CATSGEGNTGELFF. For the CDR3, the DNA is TGTGCCACCAGCGGAGAGGGGAACACCGGGGAGCTGTTTTTT.

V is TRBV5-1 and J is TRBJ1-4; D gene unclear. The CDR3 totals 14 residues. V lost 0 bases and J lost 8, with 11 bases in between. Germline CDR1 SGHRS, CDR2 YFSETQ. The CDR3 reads CASSLVGRREKLFF. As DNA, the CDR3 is TGCGCCAGCAGCTTGGTTGGACGGAGAGAAAAACTGTTTTTT.

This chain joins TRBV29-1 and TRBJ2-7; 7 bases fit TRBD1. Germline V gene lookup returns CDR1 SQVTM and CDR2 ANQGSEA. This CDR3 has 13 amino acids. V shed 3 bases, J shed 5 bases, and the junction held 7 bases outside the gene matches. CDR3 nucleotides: TGCAGCGTTGAGGGGGAAGGGACAGACGAGCAGTACTTC. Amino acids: CSVEGEGTDEQYF.

As DNA, the CDR3 is TGTGCCAGCAGCTTAGGGACAGCAAATGAAAAACTGTTTTTT. This encodes CASSLGTANEKLFF. The rearrangement uses TRBV5-4 and TRBJ1-4; 7 bases map to TRBD1. This CDR3 is 14 amino acids long. Germline V gene sequence: CDR1 SGHNT, CDR2 YYREEE (reference sequence). The V and J ends lost 2 bases and 5 bases, in that order; junction bases with no gene match: 3.

CDR3 amino acids: CASSPGLNTEAFF. CDR3 nucleotide sequence: TGTGCCAGCAGCCCCGGGCTGAACACTGAAGCTTTCTTT. The chain joins TRBV11-2 to TRBJ1-1; D remains ambiguous. The V gene lost 5 bases and the J gene lost 0 bases, with 7 bases spanning the gap. The CDR3 sequence is 13 residues long. Germline CDR1 and CDR2: SGHAT and FQNNGV.

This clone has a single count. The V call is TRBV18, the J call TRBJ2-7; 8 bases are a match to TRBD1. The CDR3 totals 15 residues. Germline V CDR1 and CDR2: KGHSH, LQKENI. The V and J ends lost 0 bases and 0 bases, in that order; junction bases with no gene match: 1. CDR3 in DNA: TGTGCCAGCTCACCACCGACAGGGGTCTCCTACGAGCAGTACTTC. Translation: CASSPPTGVSYEQYF.

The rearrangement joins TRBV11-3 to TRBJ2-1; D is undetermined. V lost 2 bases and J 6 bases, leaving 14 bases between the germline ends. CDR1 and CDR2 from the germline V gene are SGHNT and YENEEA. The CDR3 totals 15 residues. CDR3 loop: CASSLIGSTFNEQFF. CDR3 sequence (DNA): TGTGCCAGCAGCTTAATCGGGTCTACCTTCAATGAGCAGTTCTTC.

The CDR3 bases are TGTGCCAGCAGTGGACTAGCGGGGGGGCCAGAGACCCAGTACTTC. Amino acid sequence: CASSGLAGGPETQYF. The chain is built from TRBV6-1 and TRBJ2-5, with 14 positions matching TRBD2. The V gene end was trimmed by 4 bases and the J gene end by 4 bases; junction bases not matched to a gene: 2. The CDR3 is 15 amino acids. Germline values: CDR1 MNHNS, CDR2 SASEGT.

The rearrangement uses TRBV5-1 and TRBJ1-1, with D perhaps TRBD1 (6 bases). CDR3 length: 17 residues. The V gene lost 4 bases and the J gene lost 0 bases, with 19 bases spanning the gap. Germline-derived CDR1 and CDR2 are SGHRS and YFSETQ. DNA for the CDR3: TGCGCCAGCAGCCCAGGGACATTGCGGATAGTGAACACTGAAGCTTTCTTT. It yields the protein CASSPGTLRIVNTEAFF. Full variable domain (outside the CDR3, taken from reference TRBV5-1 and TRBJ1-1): KAGVTQTPRYLIKTRGQQVTLSCSPISGHRSVSWYQQTPGQGLQFLFEYFSETQRNKGNFPGRFSGRQFSNSRSEMNVSTLELGDSALYLCASSPGTLRIVNTEAFFGQGTRLTVV.

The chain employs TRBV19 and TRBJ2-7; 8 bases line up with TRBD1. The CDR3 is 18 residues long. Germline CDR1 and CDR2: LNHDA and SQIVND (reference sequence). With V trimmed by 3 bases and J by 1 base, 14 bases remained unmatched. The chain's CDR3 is CASSIRQGRSSASYEQYF. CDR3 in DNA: TGTGCCAGTAGTATCAGACAGGGGAGGTCTAGCGCATCCTACGAGCAGTACTTC.

CDR3 loop: CASSPSVRNTEAFF. For the CDR3, the DNA is TGTGCCAGCTCACCATCCGTAAGGAACACTGAAGCTTTCTTT. The V and J genes are TRBV18 and TRBJ1-1, with no clear D. Per germline, CDR1 KGHSH and CDR2 LQKENI. Trimming shortened V by 2 bases and J by 1 base, and 8 bases separated the two germline ends. The CDR3 covers 14 residues.

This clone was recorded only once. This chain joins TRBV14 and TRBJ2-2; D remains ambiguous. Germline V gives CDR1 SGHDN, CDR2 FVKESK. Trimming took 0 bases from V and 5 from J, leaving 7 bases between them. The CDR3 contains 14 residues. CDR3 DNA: TGTGCCAGCAGCCAAGAAGTTGGGACCGGGGAGCTGTTTTTT. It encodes CASSQEVGTGELFF.

The CDR3 DNA reads TGTGCCAGCAGCGGCGACGACAGGGTTCGGTACTATGGCTACACCTTC. It is translated as CASSGDDRVRYYGYTF. The chain recombines TRBV9 with TRBJ1-2; 7 bases fit TRBD1. The CDR3 runs to 16 residues. The germline gives CDR1 SGDLS, CDR2 YYNGEE. The ends lost 3 bases at V and 3 bases at J; junction bases unmatched: 11.

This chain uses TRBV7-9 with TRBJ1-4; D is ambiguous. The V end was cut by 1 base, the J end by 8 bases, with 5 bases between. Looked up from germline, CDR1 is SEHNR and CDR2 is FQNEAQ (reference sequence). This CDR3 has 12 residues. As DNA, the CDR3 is TGTGCCAGCAGCTTAGGGTGGGAAAAACTGTTTTTT. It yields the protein CASSLGWEKLFF.

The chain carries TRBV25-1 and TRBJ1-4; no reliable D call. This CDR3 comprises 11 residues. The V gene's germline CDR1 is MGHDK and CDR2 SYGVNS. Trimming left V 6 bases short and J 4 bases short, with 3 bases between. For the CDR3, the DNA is TGTGCCAGCAGGTTTAATGAAAAACTGTTTTTT. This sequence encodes CASRFNEKLFF.

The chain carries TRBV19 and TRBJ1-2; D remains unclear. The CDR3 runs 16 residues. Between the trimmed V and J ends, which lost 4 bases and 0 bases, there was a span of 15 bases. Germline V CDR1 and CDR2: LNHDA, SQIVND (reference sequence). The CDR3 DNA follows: TGTGCCAGTAGTACGGGCGGATTGCTGTCTAACTATGGCTACACCTTC. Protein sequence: CASSTGGLLSNYGYTF.